The 18 T cell receptor beta chains below all came from one sample that was sequenced in a study of cytomegalovirus exposure and HLA in healthy donors. PCR employed 60 Vbeta and 13 Jbeta primers. Assay used: immunoSEQ multiplex PCR; TCRdb lists only in-frame clones, some missing. The sample lists roughly 93,000 clones, about four fifths occurring once. Material for sequencing was PBMCs. All receptors derive from a human donor in good health.

This clone is a singleton in its sample. The chain couples TRBV6-1 to TRBJ1-5; 7 bases fit TRBD1. The J segment lost 2 bases and the V segment lost 2 bases, leaving 9 bases of the junction unmatched. CDR1 and CDR2 from the germline V gene are MNHNS and SASEGT. This CDR3 has 17 residues. This chain's CDR3 is CASSEKGRGDGNQPQHF. The DNA of the CDR3 is TGTGCCAGCAGTGAAAAGGGCAGGGGGGATGGCAATCAGCCCCAGCATTTT.

This chain uses TRBV10-3 with TRBJ1-1; a possible D gene is TRBD1 (6 bases). V lost 5 bases, J lost 2 bases, and 9 bases lay in between. Per the germline V gene, CDR1 is ENHRY and CDR2 is SYGVKD. The CDR3 is 13 residues long. CDR3 residues: CAISQGYNTEAFF. In DNA, the CDR3 is TGTGCCATCAGTCAGGGGTATAACACTGAAGCTTTCTTT.

The rearrangement uses TRBV2 and TRBJ1-2; D may be TRBD1 (5 bases). V was shortened by 7 bases and J by 3 bases, with 15 bases between the two germline ends. The V gene's germline CDR1 is SNHLY and CDR2 FYNNEI. CDR3 length: 14 residues. The CDR3 DNA reads as TGTGCCAGCAACAGGTTTCAAGATGACTATGGCTACACCTTC. Encoded protein: CASNRFQDDYGYTF.

The chain joins TRBV19 to TRBJ1-2; 10 positions match TRBD1. This CDR3 is 14 amino acids long. The germline V gene has CDR1 LNHDA and CDR2 SQIVND (reference sequence). Trimming cost V 6 bases and J 4 bases; bases outside gene matches: 5. CDR3 DNA: TGTGCCAGTAGCGAGGGACAGGGGATCTATGGCTACACCTTC. Translating gives CASSEGQGIYGYTF.

V usage is TRBV29-1 and J usage is TRBJ2-5; 8 bases are a match to TRBD2. With V trimmed by 6 bases and J by 11 bases, 8 bases remained unmatched. The germline gives CDR1 SQVTM, CDR2 ANQGSEA. CDR3 length: 11 residues. In DNA form, the CDR3 reads TGCAGCGTCTTGACCGGGGGGGAGCAGTACTTC. Its protein is CSVLTGGEQYF.

The V gene is TRBV9, the J gene TRBJ2-1, with 9 bases matching TRBD2. Per germline, CDR1 SGDLS and CDR2 YYNGEE. The CDR3 totals 16 residues. The junction had 4 bases not matched to a gene; V was cut back by 0 bases and J by 3 bases. The CDR3 here is CASSVELAGNYNEQFF. The CDR3 nucleotides read TGTGCCAGCAGCGTAGAGCTAGCGGGGAACTACAATGAGCAGTTCTTC.

V and J are TRBV6-5 and TRBJ1-4, with D perhaps TRBD1 (6 bases). Germline CDR1 is MNHEY and CDR2 is SVGAGI. Trimming cost V 4 bases and J 6 bases, with 18 bases left between them. CDR3 length: 16 residues. CDR3 DNA: TGTGCCAGCAGTTTACAGGGTTGGGGTCGAGATGAAAAACTGTTTTTT. It specifies CASSLQGWGRDEKLFF.

The rearrangement uses TRBV2 and TRBJ1-5, with D perhaps matching TRBD1 (5 bases). From germline, CDR1 is SNHLY and CDR2 FYNNEI. Deletions cut 2 bases from V and 6 bases from J, with 11 bases between. The length of the CDR3 is 14 residues. CDR3 sequence reads: CASSETFRVQPQHF. CDR3 coding DNA: TGTGCCAGCAGTGAAACATTCAGGGTTCAGCCCCAGCATTTT.

The chain combines TRBV11-2 with TRBJ2-3; no clear D. The CDR3 extends over 14 amino acids. Germline V lookup: CDR1 SGHAT, CDR2 FQNNGV. Trimming shortened V by 2 bases and J by 5 bases, and 11 bases separated the two germline ends. CDR3 residues: CASSLNSLEDTQYF. CDR3 DNA: TGTGCCAGCAGCTTAAATAGTCTTGAAGATACGCAGTATTTT. The variable domain in full, completed from reference TRBV11-2 and TRBJ2-3, reads EAGVAQSPRYKIIEKRQSVAFWCNPISGHATLYWYQQILGQGPKLLIQFQNNGVVDDSQLPKDRFSAERLKGVDSTLKIQPAKLEDSAVYLCASSLNSLEDTQYFGPGTRLTVL.

This clone was counted at least ten times. The rearrangement joins TRBV19 to TRBJ1-1, with 7 bases fitting TRBD1. The V gene's germline CDR1 is LNHDA and CDR2 SQIVND (reference sequence). The CDR3 extends over 16 amino acids. Trimming removed 4 bases from V and 5 bases from J; junction bases left unmatched: 13. CDR3 coding DNA: TGTGCCAGTAGTACCTCTACAGGGGCCTCGGGAACTGAAGCTTTCTTT. Amino acid sequence: CASSTSTGASGTEAFF. Together with reference TRBV19 and TRBJ1-1, the CDR3 gives the full variable domain: DGGITQSPKYLFRKEGQNVTLSCEQNLNHDAMYWYRQDPGQGLRLIYYSQIVNDFQKGDIAEGYSVSREKKESFPLTVTSAQKNPTAFYLCASSTSTGASGTEAFFGQGTRLTVV.

This chain links TRBV7-9 with TRBJ1-5; tentative D call: TRBD1 (6 bases). Deletions cut 3 bases from V and 3 bases from J, with 21 bases between. Germline V CDR1 and CDR2: SEHNR, FQNEAQ (reference sequence). CDR3 length: 18 amino acids. CDR3 sequence reads: CASSFPLLQGLLNQPQHF. CDR3 in DNA: TGTGCCAGCAGCTTTCCTCTTTTACAGGGCCTACTCAATCAGCCCCAGCATTTT.

The rearrangement links TRBV19 to TRBJ1-4; D uncertain. The CDR3 is 14 residues long. Trimming removed 3 bases from V and 3 bases from J, with 8 bases in between. CDR1 is LNHDA and CDR2 is SQIVND in the germline V gene (reference sequence). DNA for the CDR3: TGTGCCAGTAGTATTCGGCAGGCTAATGAAAAACTGTTTTTT. Residues: CASSIRQANEKLFF.

The V call is TRBV30, the J call TRBJ1-2, with TRBD1 matching 9 bases. The CDR3 contains 15 residues. The germline CDR1 and CDR2 sequences are GTSNPN and SVGIG (reference sequence). The J segment lost 4 bases and the V segment lost 3 bases, leaving 9 bases of the junction unmatched. This CDR3 reads CAWSLGGGQGYGYTF. CDR3 DNA sequence: TGTGCCTGGAGCTTGGGGGGGGGACAGGGCTATGGCTACACCTTC.

The chain recombines TRBV29-1 with TRBJ2-3; TRBD2 matches 9 bases. The CDR3 consists of 16 residues. Trimming removed 0 bases from V and 3 bases from J; junction bases left unmatched: 7. Germline CDR1 and CDR2: SQVTM and ANQGSEA. The CDR3 nucleotides are TGCAGCGTTGAAGAAGTAGCTAGCGGGGCTACAGATACGCAGTATTTT. Amino acids: CSVEEVASGATDTQYF.

The rearrangement joins TRBV18 to TRBJ2-7; D might be TRBD2 (5 bases). This CDR3 comprises 14 residues. Germline-derived CDR1 and CDR2 are KGHSH and LQKENI. V shed 3 bases and J shed 1 base, with 10 bases lying between them. Written as DNA, the CDR3 is TGTGCCAGCTCACCGGGGTCGGGGTCCTACGAGCAGTACTTC. It encodes CASSPGSGSYEQYF.

The J gene is TRBJ1-5, the V gene TRBV18, with 8 bases fitting TRBD1. This CDR3 contains 14 residues. V dropped 8 bases and J dropped 4; count of bases not matched to a gene: 7. The germline V gene encodes CDR1 KGHSH and CDR2 LQKENI. The CDR3 loop reads CASTKDRGNQPQHF. The CDR3 bases are TGTGCCAGCACCAAAGACAGGGGAAATCAGCCCCAGCATTTT.

This chain connects TRBV30 to TRBJ2-2; TRBD1 aligns across 7 bases. After removal of 2 bases from V and 6 bases from J, the junction contained 6 bases not matched to a gene. CDR3 length equals 14 residues. Germline loops: CDR1 GTSNPN, CDR2 SVGIG (reference sequence). This CDR3 reads CAWSLGGSSGELFF. The CDR3 region has the DNA TGTGCCTGGAGTTTAGGGGGCAGCTCCGGGGAGCTGTTTTTT. Full variable domain (rest looked up from reference TRBV30 and TRBJ2-2): SQTIHQWPATLVQPVGSPLSLECTVEGTSNPNLYWYRQAAGRGLQLLFYSVGIGQISSEVPQNLSASRPQDRQFILSSKKLLLSDSGFYLCAWSLGGSSGELFFGEGSRLTVL.

The V call is TRBV30, the J call TRBJ1-6, with D unresolved. CDR1 is GTSNPN, CDR2 SVGIG, per germline (reference sequence). V was clipped by 2 bases and J by 10 bases, with 9 bases between them. CDR3 length: 12 residues. This CDR3 is CAWSPPGSPLHF. CDR3 bases: TGTGCCTGGAGTCCCCCGGGGTCACCCCTCCACTTT.